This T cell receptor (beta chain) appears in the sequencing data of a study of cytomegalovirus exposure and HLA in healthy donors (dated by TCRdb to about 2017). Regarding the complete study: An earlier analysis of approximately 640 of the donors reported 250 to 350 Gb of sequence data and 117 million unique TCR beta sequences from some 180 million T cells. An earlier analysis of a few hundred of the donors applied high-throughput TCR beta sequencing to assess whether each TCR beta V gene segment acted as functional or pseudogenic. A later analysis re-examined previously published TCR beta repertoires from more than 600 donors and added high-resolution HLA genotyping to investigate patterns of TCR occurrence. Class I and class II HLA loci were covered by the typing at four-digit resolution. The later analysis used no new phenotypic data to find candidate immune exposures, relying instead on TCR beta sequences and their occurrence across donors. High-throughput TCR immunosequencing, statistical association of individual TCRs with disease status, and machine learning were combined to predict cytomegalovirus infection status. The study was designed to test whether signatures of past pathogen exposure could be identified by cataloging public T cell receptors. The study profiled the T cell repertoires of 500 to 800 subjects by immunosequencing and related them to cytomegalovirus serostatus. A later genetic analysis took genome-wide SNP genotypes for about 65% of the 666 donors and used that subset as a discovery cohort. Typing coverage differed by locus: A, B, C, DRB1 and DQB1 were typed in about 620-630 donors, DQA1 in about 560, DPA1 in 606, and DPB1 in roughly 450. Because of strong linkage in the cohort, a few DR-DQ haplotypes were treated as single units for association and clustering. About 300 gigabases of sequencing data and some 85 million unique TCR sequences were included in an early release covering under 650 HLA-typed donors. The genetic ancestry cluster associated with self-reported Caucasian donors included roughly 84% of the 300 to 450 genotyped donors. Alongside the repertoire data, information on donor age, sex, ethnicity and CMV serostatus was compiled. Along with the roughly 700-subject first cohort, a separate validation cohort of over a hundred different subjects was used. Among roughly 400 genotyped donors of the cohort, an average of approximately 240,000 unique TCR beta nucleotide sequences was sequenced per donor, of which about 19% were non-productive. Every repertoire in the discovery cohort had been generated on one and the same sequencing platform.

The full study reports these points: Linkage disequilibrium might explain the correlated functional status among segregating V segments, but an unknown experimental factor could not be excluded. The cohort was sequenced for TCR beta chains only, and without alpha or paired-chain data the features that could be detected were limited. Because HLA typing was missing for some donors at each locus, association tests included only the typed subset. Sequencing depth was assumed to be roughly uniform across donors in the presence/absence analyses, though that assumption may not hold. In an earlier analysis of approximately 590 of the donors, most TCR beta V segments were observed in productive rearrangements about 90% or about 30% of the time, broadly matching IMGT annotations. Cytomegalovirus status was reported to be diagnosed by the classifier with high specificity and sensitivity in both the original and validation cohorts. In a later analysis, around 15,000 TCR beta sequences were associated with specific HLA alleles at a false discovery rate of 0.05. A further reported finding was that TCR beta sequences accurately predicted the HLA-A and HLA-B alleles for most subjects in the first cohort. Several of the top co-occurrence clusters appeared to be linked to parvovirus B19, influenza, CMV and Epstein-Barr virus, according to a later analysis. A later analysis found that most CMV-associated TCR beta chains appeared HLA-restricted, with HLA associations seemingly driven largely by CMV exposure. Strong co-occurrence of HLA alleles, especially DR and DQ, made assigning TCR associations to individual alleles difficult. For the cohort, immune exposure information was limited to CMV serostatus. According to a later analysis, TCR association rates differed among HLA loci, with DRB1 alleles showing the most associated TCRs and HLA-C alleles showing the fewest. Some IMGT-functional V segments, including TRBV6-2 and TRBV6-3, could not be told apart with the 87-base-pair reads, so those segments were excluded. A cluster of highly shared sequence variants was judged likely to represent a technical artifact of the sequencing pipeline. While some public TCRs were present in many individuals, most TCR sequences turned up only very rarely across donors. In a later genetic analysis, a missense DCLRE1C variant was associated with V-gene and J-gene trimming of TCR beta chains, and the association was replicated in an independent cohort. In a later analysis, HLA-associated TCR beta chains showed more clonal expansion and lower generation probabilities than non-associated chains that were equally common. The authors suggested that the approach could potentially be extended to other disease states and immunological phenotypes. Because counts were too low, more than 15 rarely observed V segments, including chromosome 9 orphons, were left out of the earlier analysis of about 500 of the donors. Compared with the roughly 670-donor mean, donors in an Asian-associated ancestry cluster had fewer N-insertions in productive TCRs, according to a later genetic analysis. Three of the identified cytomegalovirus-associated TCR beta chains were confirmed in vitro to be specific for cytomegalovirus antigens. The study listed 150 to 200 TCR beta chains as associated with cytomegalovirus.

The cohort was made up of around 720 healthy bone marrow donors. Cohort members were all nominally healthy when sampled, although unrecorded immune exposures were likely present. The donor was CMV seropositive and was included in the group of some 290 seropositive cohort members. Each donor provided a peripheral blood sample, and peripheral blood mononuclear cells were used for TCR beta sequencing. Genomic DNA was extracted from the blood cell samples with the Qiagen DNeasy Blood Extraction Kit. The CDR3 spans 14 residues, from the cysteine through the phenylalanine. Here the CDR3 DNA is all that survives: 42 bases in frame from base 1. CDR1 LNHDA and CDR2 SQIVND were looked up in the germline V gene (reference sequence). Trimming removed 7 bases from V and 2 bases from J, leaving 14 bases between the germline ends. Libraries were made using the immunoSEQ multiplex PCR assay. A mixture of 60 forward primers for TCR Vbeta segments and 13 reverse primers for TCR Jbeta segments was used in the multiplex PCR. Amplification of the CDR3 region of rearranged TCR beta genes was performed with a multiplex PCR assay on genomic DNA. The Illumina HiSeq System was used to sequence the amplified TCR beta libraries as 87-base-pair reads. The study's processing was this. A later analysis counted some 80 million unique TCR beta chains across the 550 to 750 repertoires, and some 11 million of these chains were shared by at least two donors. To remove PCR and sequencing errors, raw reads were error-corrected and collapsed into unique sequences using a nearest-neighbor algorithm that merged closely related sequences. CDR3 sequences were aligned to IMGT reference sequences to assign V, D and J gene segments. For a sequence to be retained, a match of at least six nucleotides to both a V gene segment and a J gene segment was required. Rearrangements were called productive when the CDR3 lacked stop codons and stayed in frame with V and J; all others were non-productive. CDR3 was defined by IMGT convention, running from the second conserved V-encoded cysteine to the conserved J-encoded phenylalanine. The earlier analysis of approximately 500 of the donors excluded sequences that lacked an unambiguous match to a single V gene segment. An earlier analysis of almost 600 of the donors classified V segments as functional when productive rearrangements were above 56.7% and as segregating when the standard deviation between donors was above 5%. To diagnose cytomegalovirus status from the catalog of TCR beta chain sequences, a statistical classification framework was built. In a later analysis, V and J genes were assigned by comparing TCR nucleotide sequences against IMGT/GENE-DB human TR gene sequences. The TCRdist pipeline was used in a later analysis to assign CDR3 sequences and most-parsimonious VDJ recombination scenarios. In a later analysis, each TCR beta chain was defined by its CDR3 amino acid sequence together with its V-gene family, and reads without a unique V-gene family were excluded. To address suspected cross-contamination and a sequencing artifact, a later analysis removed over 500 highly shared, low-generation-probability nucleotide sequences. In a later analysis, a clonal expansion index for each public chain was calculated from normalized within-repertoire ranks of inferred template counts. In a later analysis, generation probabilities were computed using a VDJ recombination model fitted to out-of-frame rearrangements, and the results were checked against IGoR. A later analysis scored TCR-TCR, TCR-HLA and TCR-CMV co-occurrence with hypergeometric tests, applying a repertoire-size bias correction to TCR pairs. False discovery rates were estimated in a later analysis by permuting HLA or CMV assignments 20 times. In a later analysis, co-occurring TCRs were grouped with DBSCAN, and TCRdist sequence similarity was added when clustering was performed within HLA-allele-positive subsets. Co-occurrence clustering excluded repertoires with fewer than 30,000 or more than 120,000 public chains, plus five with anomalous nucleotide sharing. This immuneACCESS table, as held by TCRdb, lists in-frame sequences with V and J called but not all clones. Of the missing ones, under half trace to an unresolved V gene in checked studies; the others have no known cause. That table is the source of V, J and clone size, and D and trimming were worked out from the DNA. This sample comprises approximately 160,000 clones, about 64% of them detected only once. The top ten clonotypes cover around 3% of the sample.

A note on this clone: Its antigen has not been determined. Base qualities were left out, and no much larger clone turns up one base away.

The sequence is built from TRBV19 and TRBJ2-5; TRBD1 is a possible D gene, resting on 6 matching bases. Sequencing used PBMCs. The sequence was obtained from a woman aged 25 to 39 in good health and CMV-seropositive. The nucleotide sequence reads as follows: TGTGCCAGTAATGGACAGCTAACTCAAGAGACCCAGTACTTC. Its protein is CASNGQLTQETQYF.